The rows below give T cell receptor beta chains drawn from one sample of a study of cytomegalovirus exposure and HLA in healthy donors. Assay used: immunoSEQ multiplex PCR; TCRdb lists only in-frame clones, some missing. The table lists some 130,000 clones, about three quarters of them singletons. The source material was PBMCs. Receptors were obtained from a woman in her sixties or seventies in good health and CMV-seropositive. The CDR3 runs from the conserved cysteine through the conserved F or W. Fields, in order: CDR3 protein, CDR3 DNA, V gene, J gene, clone size, CDR3 length, D gene. The D gene is left open where the match is weak. Clone size appears in some rows only: once, few, many, or a class for an expanded clone.

CDR3: CSVPTGESNYGYTF; DNA: TGCAGCGTCCCGACAGGGGAATCTAACTATGGCTACACCTTC; V: TRBV29-1; J: TRBJ1-2; size: .; length: 14; D: TRBD1
CDR3: CASGELQGNTEAFF; DNA: TGCGCCAGCGGGGAATTACAGGGGAACACTGAAGCTTTCTTT; V: TRBV5-1; J: TRBJ1-1; size: few; length: 14; D: .
CDR3: CASSIFDGYTF; DNA: TGTGCCAGCAGCATATTCGATGGCTACACCTTC; V: TRBV7-2; J: TRBJ1-2; size: .; length: 11; D: .
CDR3: CASSPRSGTSGGADTQYF; DNA: TGCGCCAGCAGCCCCCGTTCCGGGACTAGCGGGGGGGCAGATACGCAGTATTTT; V: TRBV4-1; J: TRBJ2-3; size: few; length: 18; D: TRBD2
CDR3: CASERGGAGNEQFF; DNA: TGTGCCAGCGAACGCGGGGGGGCGGGCAATGAGCAGTTCTTC; V: TRBV6-1; J: TRBJ2-1; size: .; length: 14; D: TRBD2
CDR3: CASSLEPGQGLLQETQYF; DNA: TGCGCCAGCAGCTTGGAACCGGGACAGGGGCTCCTACAAGAGACCCAGTACTTC; V: TRBV5-1; J: TRBJ2-5; size: .; length: 18; D: TRBD1
CDR3: CASSELKTGVAQPQHF; DNA: TGTGCCAGCAGTGAATTGAAGACAGGGGTAGCCCAGCCCCAGCATTTT; V: TRBV2; J: TRBJ1-5; size: .; length: 16; D: TRBD1
CDR3: CASSSDRNQPQHF; DNA: TGTGCCAGCAGCTCCGACAGGAATCAGCCCCAGCATTTT; V: TRBV7-2; J: TRBJ1-5; size: .; length: 13; D: .
CDR3: CASSTIDRGNNYEQYF; DNA: TGTGCCAGCTCAACCATCGACAGGGGGAATAACTACGAGCAGTACTTC; V: TRBV18; J: TRBJ2-7; size: few; length: 16; D: TRBD1
CDR3: CASSNELPEAFF; DNA: TGTGCCAGCAGCAACGAACTCCCTGAAGCTTTCTTT; V: TRBV7-6; J: TRBJ1-1; size: .; length: 12; D: .
CDR3: CASSSIEDRKNYGYTF; DNA: TGTGCCAGCAGCTCGATAGAAGACAGGAAGAACTATGGCTACACCTTC; V: TRBV7-8; J: TRBJ1-2; size: .; length: 16; D: .
CDR3: CASSESAGGRTDTQYF; DNA: TGTGCCAGCAGTGAATCAGCGGGGGGTCGCACAGATACGCAGTATTTT; V: TRBV2; J: TRBJ2-3; size: .; length: 16; D: TRBD2
CDR3: CASSLDRSGNTIYF; DNA: TGTGCCAGCAGCCTCGACAGGTCTGGAAACACCATATATTTT; V: TRBV6-1; J: TRBJ1-3; size: .; length: 14; D: .
CDR3: CASRRDRGIYGYTF; DNA: TGTGCCAGCCGGCGGGACAGGGGAATCTATGGCTACACCTTC; V: TRBV6-5; J: TRBJ1-2; size: .; length: 14; D: TRBD1
CDR3: CASRYTYNEQFF; DNA: TGTGCCAGCAGGTATACCTACAATGAGCAGTTCTTC; V: TRBV2; J: TRBJ2-1; size: .; length: 12; D: .
CDR3: CASTVGRLEFF; DNA: TGTGCCAGCACGGTGGGCAGGCTGGAGTTCTTC; V: TRBV2; J: TRBJ2-1; size: .; length: 11; D: .
CDR3: CASTGTGDVQPQHF; DNA: TGTGCCAGTACCGGGACAGGGGATGTCCAGCCCCAGCATTTT; V: TRBV2; J: TRBJ1-5; size: few; length: 14; D: TRBD1
CDR3: CASSPEMGQGNTEAFF; DNA: TGTGCCAGCTCTCCTGAAATGGGACAGGGGAACACTGAAGCTTTCTTT; V: TRBV18; J: TRBJ1-1; size: .; length: 16; D: TRBD1
CDR3: CASSSPPPGTGVETQYF; DNA: TGTGCCAGCAGCAGTCCCCCGCCCGGGACAGGGGTCGAGACCCAGTACTTC; V: TRBV7-9; J: TRBJ2-5; size: .; length: 17; D: TRBD1
CDR3: CASSPGVMGGDTQYF; DNA: TGTGCCAGCAGCCCCGGGGTGATGGGGGGAGATACGCAGTATTTT; V: TRBV11-2; J: TRBJ2-3; size: .; length: 15; D: .
CDR3: CASGQGGTGANVLTF; DNA: TGCGCCAGCGGCCAGGGCGGTACTGGGGCCAACGTCCTGACTTTC; V: TRBV5-1; J: TRBJ2-6; size: .; length: 15; D: .
CDR3: CASSLGPQEIFNEKLFF; DNA: TGCGCCAGCAGCTTGGGGCCACAGGAGATTTTTAATGAAAAACTGTTTTTT; V: TRBV5-1; J: TRBJ1-4; size: few; length: 17; D: .
CDR3: CASREVDTQYF; DNA: TGTGCCAGCAGGGAGGTAGATACGCAGTATTTT; V: TRBV2; J: TRBJ2-3; size: .; length: 11; D: .
CDR3: CAISDRGTNGAFF; DNA: TGTGCCATCAGCGACAGGGGAACGAATGGAGCTTTCTTT; V: TRBV10-3; J: TRBJ1-1; size: .; length: 13; D: TRBD1
CDR3: CASSLSVQGNQPQHF; DNA: TGTGCCAGCAGTTTATCGGTACAGGGAAACCAGCCCCAGCATTTT; V: TRBV27; J: TRBJ1-5; size: .; length: 15; D: .
CDR3: CASSPATSGTQYF; DNA: TGTGCCAGCAGCCCCGCGACTAGCGGTACGCAGTATTTT; V: TRBV9; J: TRBJ2-3; size: few; length: 13; D: TRBD2
CDR3: CSLGLNTQYF; DNA: TGCAGTCTGGGGCTAAATACGCAGTATTTT; V: TRBV20-1; J: TRBJ2-3; size: .; length: 10; D: .
CDR3: CACPGGYSNQPQHF; DNA: TGTGCCTGCCCGGGGGGGTATAGCAATCAGCCCCAGCATTTT; V: TRBV30; J: TRBJ1-5; size: .; length: 14; D: .
CDR3: CASYPTSGLNYGYTF; DNA: TGCGCCAGCTACCCCACGTCTGGACTGAACTATGGCTACACCTTC; V: TRBV5-1; J: TRBJ1-2; size: .; length: 15; D: .
CDR3: CASSDSGGTGELFF; DNA: TGTGCCAGCAGTGACAGCGGGGGGACCGGGGAGCTGTTTTTT; V: TRBV6-4; J: TRBJ2-2; size: .; length: 14; D: TRBD2
CDR3: CASRRTALSYEQYF; DNA: TGTGCCAGCAGACGGACAGCCTTATCCTACGAGCAGTACTTC; V: TRBV6-5; J: TRBJ2-7; size: .; length: 14; D: .
CDR3: CASSFPGGRAQYF; DNA: TGTGCCAGCAGCTTCCCGGGGGGTAGGGCCCAGTACTTC; V: TRBV7-2; J: TRBJ2-5; size: .; length: 13; D: TRBD2
CDR3: CASSQEVGGRGYTF; DNA: TGTGCCAGCAGCCAAGAAGTCGGGGGACGGGGCTACACCTTC; V: TRBV14; J: TRBJ1-2; size: .; length: 14; D: .
CDR3: CASSVVRTGGFNEKLFF; DNA: TGTGCCAGCAGCGTCGTCAGGACAGGGGGTTTTAATGAAAAACTGTTTTTT; V: TRBV5-6; J: TRBJ1-4; size: .; length: 17; D: TRBD1
CDR3: CASSQGQTSGTEETQYF; DNA: TGCGCCAGCAGCCAAGGGCAGACTAGCGGGACGGAAGAGACCCAGTACTTC; V: TRBV4-1; J: TRBJ2-5; size: .; length: 17; D: TRBD2
CDR3: CASSLGGGYQETQYF; DNA: TGTGCCAGCAGCTTAGGGGGGGGGTACCAAGAGACCCAGTACTTC; V: TRBV7-2; J: TRBJ2-5; size: .; length: 15; D: TRBD2
CDR3: CASSLGQAQPQHF; DNA: TGTGCCAGCAGCTTAGGACAGGCCCAGCCCCAGCATTTT; V: TRBV7-8; J: TRBJ1-5; size: .; length: 13; D: .
CDR3: CASSWDRVGNSPLHF; DNA: TGTGCCAGCAGCTGGGACAGGGTTGGCAATTCACCCCTCCACTTT; V: TRBV11-2; J: TRBJ1-6; size: .; length: 15; D: TRBD1
CDR3: CAISEVVRVANYGYTF; DNA: TGTGCCATCAGTGAAGTCGTTCGGGTAGCTAACTATGGCTACACCTTC; V: TRBV10-3; J: TRBJ1-2; size: .; length: 16; D: .
CDR3: CASRDLGDTEAFF; DNA: TGTGCCAGCAGGGATTTAGGGGACACTGAAGCTTTCTTT; V: TRBV25-1; J: TRBJ1-1; size: few; length: 13; D: .
CDR3: CASSLAYGYTF; DNA: TGTGCCAGCAGCTTGGCATATGGCTACACCTTC; V: TRBV5-6; J: TRBJ1-2; size: .; length: 11; D: .
CDR3: CSVAGNAEAFF; DNA: TGCAGCGTTGCAGGGAATGCTGAAGCTTTCTTT; V: TRBV29-1; J: TRBJ1-1; size: .; length: 11; D: .
CDR3: CASSPNQVGLNTEAFF; DNA: TGTGCCAGCAGTCCAAACCAGGTGGGCCTTAACACTGAAGCTTTCTTT; V: TRBV9; J: TRBJ1-1; size: .; length: 16; D: .
CDR3: CASSLSPGEGSRGYTF; DNA: TGTGCCAGCAGTTTATCTCCTGGAGAGGGCTCTAGGGGCTACACCTTC; V: TRBV27; J: TRBJ1-2; size: .; length: 16; D: .
CDR3: CASSPSGPTNEKLFF; DNA: TGTGCCAGCTCCCCCAGCGGCCCAACTAATGAAAAACTGTTTTTT; V: TRBV18; J: TRBJ1-4; size: .; length: 15; D: .
CDR3: CASSLRSGAFF; DNA: TGTGCCAGCAGCTTAAGGAGCGGAGCTTTCTTT; V: TRBV7-6; J: TRBJ1-1; size: few; length: 11; D: .
CDR3: CASSFSGGSQETQYF; DNA: TGTGCCAGCAGCTTTAGCGGGGGAAGCCAAGAGACCCAGTACTTC; V: TRBV11-3; J: TRBJ2-5; size: .; length: 15; D: TRBD2
CDR3: CASRDRLHNSPLHF; DNA: TGTGCCAGCAGGGACAGGCTCCATAATTCACCCCTCCACTTT; V: TRBV6-5; J: TRBJ1-6; size: .; length: 14; D: TRBD1
CDR3: CASSTTRNTDTQYF; DNA: TGCGCCAGCAGCACGACGAGGAACACAGATACGCAGTATTTT; V: TRBV5-1; J: TRBJ2-3; size: .; length: 14; D: .
CDR3: CASSEAGGVLANYGYTF; DNA: TGTGCCAGCAGTGAAGCGGGCGGGGTACTAGCTAACTATGGCTACACCTTC; V: TRBV6-1; J: TRBJ1-2; size: .; length: 17; D: .
CDR3: CASSRIETLYNYGYTF; DNA: TGTGCCAGCAGCCGGATTGAGACTCTCTACAACTATGGCTACACCTTC; V: TRBV7-8; J: TRBJ1-2; size: once; length: 16; D: .
CDR3: CASSVAGVGVTEAFF; DNA: TGTGCCAGCAGCGTAGCTGGAGTCGGGGTTACTGAAGCTTTCTTT; V: TRBV9; J: TRBJ1-1; size: .; length: 15; D: .